This T cell receptor beta chain was observed in a study of beta chain features in type 1 diabetes. Study-level points and caveats: TCRB CDR3 length was moderately but significantly reduced in all four CD4+ subsets of Type 1 diabetes patients.

The CDR3 has 13 amino acids. From germline, CDR1 is SQVTM and CDR2 ANQGSEA. The V gene end was trimmed by 4 bases and the J gene end by 0 bases; junction bases not matched to a gene: 0. On this clone: The antigen is unknown.

Of the isolated RNA, all was reverse transcribed, and so the sequenced material was expressed TCRB transcripts. Deep immunoSEQ sequencing covered naive, central memory and regulatory T cell samples. Libraries were prepared by immunoSEQ multiplex PCR; TCRdb keeps only in-frame clonotypes and omits some of them. This sample yields 240,000 or so clones, of which roughly 20% are seen a single time; roughly 0.028% belongs to the top ten. A sort by CD45RO/CCR7/CD25/CD127/CD95/CD27 yielded CD4+ naive, central memory, regulatory and stem cell-like memory cells. Input material: naive CD4+ T cells from blood. This sequence originates from a woman in her forties with type 1 diabetes. The rearrangement links TRBV29-1 to TRBJ2-1, with 7 bases lining up with TRBD2. The CDR3 bases are TGCAGCGTTGGCGGGAGCTCCTACAATGAGCAGTTCTTC. As protein: CSVGGSSYNEQFF.